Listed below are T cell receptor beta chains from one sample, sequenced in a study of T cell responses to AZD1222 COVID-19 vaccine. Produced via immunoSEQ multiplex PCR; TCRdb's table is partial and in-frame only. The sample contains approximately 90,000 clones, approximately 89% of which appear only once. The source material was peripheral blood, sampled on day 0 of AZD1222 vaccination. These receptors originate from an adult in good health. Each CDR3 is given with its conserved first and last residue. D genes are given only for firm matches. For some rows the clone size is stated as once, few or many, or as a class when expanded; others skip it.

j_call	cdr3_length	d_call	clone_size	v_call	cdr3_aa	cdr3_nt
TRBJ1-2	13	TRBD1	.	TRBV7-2	CASSSRDRYGYTF	TGTGCCAGCAGCTCCCGGGACAGATATGGCTACACCTTC
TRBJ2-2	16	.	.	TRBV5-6	CASSLFKGVSTGELFF	TGTGCCAGCAGCTTGTTCAAGGGGGTGAGCACCGGGGAGCTGTTTTTT
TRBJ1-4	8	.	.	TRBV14	CASSPRFF	TGTGCCAGCAGCCCGAGGTTTTTT
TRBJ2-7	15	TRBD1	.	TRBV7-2	CASSLGQGRSYEQYF	TGTGCCAGCAGCTTAGGACAGGGGAGATCCTACGAGCAGTACTTC
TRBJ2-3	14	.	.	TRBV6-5	CASRQGRQSDTQYF	TGTGCCAGCAGGCAGGGCAGGCAGTCAGATACGCAGTATTTT
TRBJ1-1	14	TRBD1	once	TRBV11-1	CASSGDSSNTEAFF	TGTGCCAGCAGCGGGGACAGTTCGAACACTGAAGCTTTCTTT
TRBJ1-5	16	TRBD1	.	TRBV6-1	CASSGSWTGGNQPQHF	TGTGCCAGCAGTGGGTCTTGGACAGGGGGTAATCAGCCCCAGCATTTT
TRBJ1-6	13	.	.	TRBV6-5	CASIMTVNSPLHF	TGTGCCAGCATTATGACAGTTAATTCACCCCTCCACTTT
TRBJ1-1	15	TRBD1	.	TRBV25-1	CASRTFRQGNTEAFF	TGTGCCAGCAGAACGTTCAGACAGGGGAACACTGAAGCTTTCTTT
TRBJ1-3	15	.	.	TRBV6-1	CASSEASGGRNTIYF	TGTGCCAGCAGTGAAGCGAGTGGGGGCCGAAACACCATATATTTT
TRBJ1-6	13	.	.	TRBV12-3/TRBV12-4	CASSPQGNSPLHF	TGTGCCAGCAGTCCTCAGGGGAATTCACCCCTCCACTTT
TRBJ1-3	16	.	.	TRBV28	CASSSPGLRSGNTIYF	TGTGCCAGCAGTTCACCGGGACTGCGCTCTGGAAACACCATATATTTT
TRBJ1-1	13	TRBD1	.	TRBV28	CASMWTGPGEAFF	TGTGCCAGCATGTGGACAGGGCCCGGTGAAGCTTTCTTT
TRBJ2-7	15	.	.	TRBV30	CAWSVRFSSSYEQYF	TGTGCCTGGAGTGTACGGTTTTCCTCATCCTACGAGCAGTACTTC
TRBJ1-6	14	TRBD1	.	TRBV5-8	CASSLGQGNSPLHF	TGTGCCAGCAGCTTGGGACAGGGGAATTCACCCCTCCACTTT
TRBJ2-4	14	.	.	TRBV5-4	CASSGGTRQGIQYF	TGTGCCAGCAGCGGCGGGACACGCCAGGGGATTCAGTACTTC
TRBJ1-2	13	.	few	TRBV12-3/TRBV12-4	CASTAGAGDGYTF	TGTGCCAGCACCGCAGGGGCTGGGGATGGCTACACCTTC
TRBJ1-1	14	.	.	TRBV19	CASSPVRGYTEAFF	TGTGCCAGTAGTCCAGTACGGGGCTACACTGAAGCTTTCTTT
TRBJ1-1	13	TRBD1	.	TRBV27	CASRLQGGTEAFF	TGTGCCAGCAGACTACAGGGGGGGACTGAAGCTTTCTTT
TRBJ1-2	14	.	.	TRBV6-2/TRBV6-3	CASSYWDTREGYTF	TGTGCCAGCAGTTACTGGGACACTCGAGAGGGCTACACCTTC
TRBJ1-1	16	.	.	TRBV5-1	CASSLAPGAMNTEAFF	TGCGCCAGCAGCTTGGCCCCGGGCGCTATGAACACTGAAGCTTTCTTT
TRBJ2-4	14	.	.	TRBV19	CASSGPLAKNIQYF	TGTGCATCCTCGGGGCCACTAGCCAAAAACATTCAGTACTTC
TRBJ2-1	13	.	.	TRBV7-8	CASSLAWNNEQFF	TGTGCCAGCAGCCTTGCGTGGAACAATGAGCAGTTCTTC
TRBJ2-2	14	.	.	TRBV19	CASKEGPNTGELFF	TGTGCCTCCAAGGAGGGACCGAACACCGGGGAGCTGTTTTTT
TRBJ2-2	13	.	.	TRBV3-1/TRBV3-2	CASSQVRTGELFF	TGTGCCAGCAGCCAAGTCCGGACCGGGGAGCTGTTTTTT
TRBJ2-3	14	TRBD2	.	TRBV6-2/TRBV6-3	CASSYVRGGDTQYF	TGTGCCAGCAGTTACGTGCGGGGGGGAGATACGCAGTATTTT
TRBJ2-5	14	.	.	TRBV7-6	CASSPGTYQETQYF	TGTGCCAGCAGCCCCGGGACTTATCAAGAGACCCAGTACTTC
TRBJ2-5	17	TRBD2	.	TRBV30	CAWSAGLAGILRETQYF	TGTGCCTGGAGTGCTGGACTAGCGGGTATTCTTAGGGAGACCCAGTACTTC
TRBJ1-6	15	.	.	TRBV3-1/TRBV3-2	CASSLTGGRNSPLHF	TGTGCCAGCAGCCTTACAGGAGGACGTAATTCACCCCTCCACTTT
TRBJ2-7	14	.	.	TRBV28	CASSPRTTSYEQYF	TGTGCCAGCAGTCCGCGGACAACCTCCTACGAGCAGTACTTC
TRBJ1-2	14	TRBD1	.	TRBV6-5	CASSFGQGLNGYTF	TGTGCCAGCAGCTTCGGACAGGGCCTGAATGGCTACACCTTC
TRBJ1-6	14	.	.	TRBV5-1	CASRSGSGNSPLHF	TGCGCCAGTAGATCAGGGTCGGGGAATTCACCCCTCCACTTT
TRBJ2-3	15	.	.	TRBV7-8	CASSPGVHSTDTQYF	TGTGCCAGCAGCCCAGGCGTCCACAGCACAGATACGCAGTATTTT
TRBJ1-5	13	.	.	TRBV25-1	CASSEQGMQPQHF	TGTGCCAGCAGTGAACAGGGGATGCAGCCCCAGCATTTT
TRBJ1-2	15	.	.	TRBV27	CASSLMGGRGGGYTF	TGTGCCAGCAGTTTAATGGGTGGACGAGGAGGGGGCTACACCTTC
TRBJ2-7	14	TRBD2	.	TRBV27	CASSFTSGSYEQYF	TGTGCCAGCAGCTTTACTAGCGGCTCCTACGAGCAGTACTTC
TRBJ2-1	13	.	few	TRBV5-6	CASSLKGGNEQFF	TGTGCCAGCAGCTTAAAAGGGGGCAATGAGCAGTTCTTC
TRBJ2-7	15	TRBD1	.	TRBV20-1	CSASLGVSRGTEQYF	TGCAGTGCTAGTTTGGGGGTGAGCAGGGGGACAGAACAGTACTTC
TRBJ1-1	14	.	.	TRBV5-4	CASSLARENTEAFF	TGTGCCAGCAGCTTGGCCAGGGAGAACACTGAAGCTTTCTTT
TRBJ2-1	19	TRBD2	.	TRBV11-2	CASSLRGLAGGPTFNEQFF	TGTGCCAGCAGCCTCCGGGGACTAGCGGGGGGGCCAACTTTTAATGAGCAGTTCTTC
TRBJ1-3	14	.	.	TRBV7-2	CASSLESISFAIYF	TGTGCCAGCAGCTTAGAATCCATAAGTTTCGCCATATATTTT
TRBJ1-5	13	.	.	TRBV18	CASCQARNQPQHF	TGTGCCAGCTGCCAGGCGAGGAATCAGCCCCAGCATTTT